This T cell receptor beta chain was obtained from a study of blood T cell repertoires in COVID-19. Germline V gives CDR1 SGHRS, CDR2 YFSETQ. This CDR3 region has 16 residues. V lost 4 bases, J lost 7 bases, and 8 bases stayed unmatched. Measured with immunoSEQ multiplex PCR; TCRdb has only the in-frame clones, and not every one. The sample includes approximately 130,000 clones, approximately 84% seen only once; the top ten take approximately 16%. This chain joins TRBV5-1 and TRBJ2-2; TRBD2 matches 12 bases. This receptor was taken from a woman aged 50 to 65 who had recovered from COVID-19. The sample was peripheral blood. The CDR3 loop reads CASSIPSGGALGELFF. The CDR3 DNA reads as TGCGCCAGCAGCATTCCTAGCGGGGGGGCCCTCGGGGAGCTGTTTTTT.